The entry that follows covers one T cell receptor beta chain sequence. Other DNA sequences in the same sample also yield this CDR3. The CDR3 runs to 13 residues. Germline V gives CDR1 SGHRS, CDR2 YFSETQ. V lost 0 bases to trimming and J lost 5 bases; unmatched junction nucleotides: 1. Per the study methods: Nucleated cell counts were estimated from reference gene primer amplification. The assay was immunoSEQ multiplex PCR, and TCRdb's table has in-frame clones only and misses some. The D gene and trimming were derived from the DNA, and the V and J assignments and clone size from that table. The repertoire holds 81,000 or so clones, about 82% seen once, with about 8.5% in the top ten. These data are taken from a study of blood T cell repertoires in COVID-19. At the level of the study: Donors in the United States, Italy and Spain gave samples during acute or convalescent COVID-19. Nucleic acid was either cDNA or gDNA, and it came from T cells, B-cell-depleted T cells, or PBMCs.

The sequencing input was peripheral blood. This TCR came from a man between 45 and 60 years old with active COVID-19. The chain has TRBV5-1 and TRBJ1-1, with 7 bases fitting TRBD1. CDR3 nucleotides: TGCGCCAGCAGCTTGGACAGGGGTACTGAAGCTTTCTTT. Its translation: CASSLDRGTEAFF.